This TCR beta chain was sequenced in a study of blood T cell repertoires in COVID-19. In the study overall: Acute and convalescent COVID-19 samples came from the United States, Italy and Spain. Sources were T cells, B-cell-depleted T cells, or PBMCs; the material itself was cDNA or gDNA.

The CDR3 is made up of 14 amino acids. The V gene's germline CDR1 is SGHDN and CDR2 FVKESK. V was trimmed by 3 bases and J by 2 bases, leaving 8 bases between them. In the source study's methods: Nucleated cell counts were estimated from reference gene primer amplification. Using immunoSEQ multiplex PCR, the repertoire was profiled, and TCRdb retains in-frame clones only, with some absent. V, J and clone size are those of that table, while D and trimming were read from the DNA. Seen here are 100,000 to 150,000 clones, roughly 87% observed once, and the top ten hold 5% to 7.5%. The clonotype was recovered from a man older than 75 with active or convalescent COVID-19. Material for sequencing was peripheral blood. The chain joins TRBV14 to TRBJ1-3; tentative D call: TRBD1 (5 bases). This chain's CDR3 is CASSQKGTGNTIYF. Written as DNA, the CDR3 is TGTGCCAGCAGCCAGAAGGGGACTGGAAACACCATATATTTT.